The sequence of this T cell receptor beta chain was determined in a study of blood T cell repertoires in COVID-19. Repertoires were generated with immunoSEQ multiplex PCR, while TCRdb's copy carries only in-frame clones and drops some. This table has about 190,000 clones, 90% appearing once. CDR3 size: 13 residues. V lost 7 bases, J lost 8 bases, and 14 bases lay in between. Per the germline V gene, CDR1 is LNHDA and CDR2 is SQIVND (reference sequence). This rearrangement joins TRBV19 to TRBJ1-4, with no clear D. Sequencing used peripheral blood. This TCR was sampled from a man in his fifties with acute or convalescent COVID-19. The CDR3 DNA reads as TGTGCCAGTAACCGTAGCCCGGGGGAAAAACTGTTTTTT. Translation: CASNRSPGEKLFF.